This T cell receptor (beta chain) was identified during a study of radiation and T cells in renal cell carcinoma. A note on this clone: Its antigen is unidentified.

Study-level findings and limits: Without pretreatment biopsies, baseline tumor clonotype presence was undetermined.

This CDR3 region has 12 residues. V lost 7 bases and J lost 5, with 11 bases in between. CDR1 is SGHTS and CDR2 is YDEGEE in the germline V gene. Time point specified: blood 4 weeks post-SBRT, at nephrectomy. The treatment is: 15 Gy SBRT to primary tumor, nephrectomy 4 weeks later. Nephrectomy followed 15 Gy stereotactic body radiation by 4 weeks. Serial blood draws occurred at baseline and 2 and 4 weeks post-SBRT. The table came from immunoSEQ multiplex PCR; TCRdb's copy has only in-frame clones and leaves some out. The sample shows about 74,000 clones, roughly 87% of them seen only once. The chain joins TRBV5-8 to TRBJ2-3; the D is unclear. The starting material was blood, obtained from a patient whose treatment included radiotherapy and nephrectomy. This TCR came from a woman aged 70 to 79 with renal cell carcinoma. CDR3 protein: CASRSSLDTQYF. In DNA form, the CDR3 reads TGTGCCAGCCGATCTTCTCTAGATACGCAGTATTTT.